The sample holds one count of the clone carrying this TCR beta chain. What it binds is unknown. The data were obtained in a study of OX40 agonist ivuxolimab in advanced cancers. Study as a whole: Hepatocellular carcinoma, melanoma, renal cell or head and neck cancer occurred in dose-escalation patients. It was permissible to have had prior anti-PD-1, anti-PD-L1 or anti-CTLA-4 therapy, and approximately 40% had some. Broader study findings: Certain nonresponders likewise exhibited a low normalized T-cell clonal expansion.

V gave up 2 bases and J gave up 0 bases, with 4 bases separating them. This CDR3 is built from 13 residues. Per germline, CDR1 SGHVS and CDR2 FQNEAQ. Sequencing was performed with immunoSEQ multiplex PCR; in TCRdb, only in-frame clones are kept and a portion is missing. The sample yields more than 80,000 clones, around nine tenths seen once. This TCR was sampled from an adult with an advanced solid tumor such as melanoma, head and neck, liver or kidney cancer. V usage is TRBV7-8 and J usage is TRBJ1-1; no clear D. Here the sequenced sample was CD4+ or CD8+ T cells sorted from blood, taken in a trial of the OX40 agonist ivuxolimab. The DNA for the CDR3 is TGTGCCAGCAGCTTAACACTGAACACTGAAGCTTTCTTT. Amino acids: CASSLTLNTEAFF.